A single sample gave rise to the 31 T cell receptor beta chains below, sequenced in a study of control samples from healthy donors and cancer patients. Generated by immunoSEQ multiplex PCR, the TCRdb table keeps only in-frame clones and is missing some. The sample yields 100,000 to 150,000 clones, approximately 90% seen once. The sample consisted of blood. Receptors originate from a man in his late teens or twenties in good health.

The chain combines TRBV10-3 with TRBJ1-1; a possible D gene is TRBD1 (6 bases). CDR3 length equals 16 residues. Trimming pared 8 bases from V and 0 bases from J, leaving 19 bases between. Germline V gives CDR1 ENHRY, CDR2 SYGVKD. Written as DNA, the CDR3 is TGTGCCATCGGCGGGAAAGAGACAGGAGTGAACACTGAAGCTTTCTTT. Amino acids: CAIGGKETGVNTEAFF.

This chain connects TRBV12-3 or TRBV12-4 to TRBJ2-7; D not resolved. Trimming removed 5 bases from V and 2 bases from J, with 10 bases in between. This CDR3 comprises 13 residues. The CDR3 here is CASSRSSTYEQYF. The CDR3 DNA reads as TGTGCCAGCAGTCGGTCATCCACCTACGAGCAGTACTTC.

The rearrangement joins TRBV5-1 to TRBJ1-1; possible D gene TRBD1, 6 bases. V dropped 3 bases and J dropped 4 bases, with 16 bases sitting between them. This CDR3 has 15 residues. Germline CDR1 SGHRS, CDR2 YFSETQ. The DNA for the CDR3 is TGCGCCAGCAGCTCGGGCGAAACAGGGCTCACTGAAGCTTTCTTT. It codes for CASSSGETGLTEAFF. Filled out from reference TRBV5-1 and TRBJ1-1, the complete variable domain reads KAGVTQTPRYLIKTRGQQVTLSCSPISGHRSVSWYQQTPGQGLQFLFEYFSETQRNKGNFPGRFSGRQFSNSRSEMNVSTLELGDSALYLCASSSGETGLTEAFFGQGTRLTVV.

The chain links TRBV29-1 to TRBJ2-2; tentative D call: TRBD1 (5 bases). Germline V CDR1 and CDR2: SQVTM, ANQGSEA. V was cut by 6 bases and J by 8 bases, with 13 bases left in between. The CDR3 has 12 residues. The CDR3 sequence is CSVGPGWGELFF. CDR3 nucleotides: TGCAGCGTCGGCCCAGGGTGGGGGGAGCTGTTTTTT.

This clone has a handful of counts. The genes are TRBV19 and TRBJ2-5, with D unclear. CDR3 length: 14 residues. V was cut by 3 bases and J by 5 bases, with 13 bases left in between. CDR1 LNHDA and CDR2 SQIVND come from the germline V gene (reference sequence). This CDR3 reads CASSIGLGWETQYF. In DNA form, the CDR3 reads TGTGCCAGTAGTATTGGTCTAGGGTGGGAGACCCAGTACTTC.

The rearrangement uses TRBV2 and TRBJ1-6, with 7 nucleotides matching TRBD1. This CDR3 comprises 16 residues. The J segment lost 8 bases and the V segment lost 5 bases, leaving 12 bases of the junction unmatched. Germline V gene sequence: CDR1 SNHLY, CDR2 FYNNEI. CDR3 amino acids: CASSYLEDRRDSPLHF. The DNA for the CDR3 is TGTGCCAGCAGTTATTTAGAGGACAGGAGGGATTCACCCCTCCACTTT.

The chain couples TRBV12-3 or TRBV12-4 to TRBJ1-2, with D hard to call. This CDR3 is 12 amino acids long. V lost 3 bases and J 6 bases, leaving 8 bases between the germline ends. DNA for the CDR3: TGTGCCAGCAGTTTGTACCGGGATGGCTACACCTTC. Translating it yields CASSLYRDGYTF.

The CDR3 coding sequence is TGCAGCGTTGCGTCAGCAAATCAGCCCCAGCATTTT. It codes for CSVASANQPQHF. The J gene is TRBJ1-5, the V gene TRBV29-1; D gene uncertain. The CDR3 has 12 amino acids. V was pared by 4 bases and J by 4 bases, with 8 bases between. The V gene's germline CDR1 is SQVTM and CDR2 ANQGSEA.

This clone was found once. The chain is built from TRBV4-1 and TRBJ2-1; 11 bases fit TRBD2. Per the germline V gene, CDR1 is MGHRA and CDR2 is YSYEKL. This CDR3 is built from 18 residues. V lost 3 bases to trimming and J lost 0 bases; unmatched junction nucleotides: 7. The CDR3 DNA sequence: TGCGCCAGCAGCCACCCCGGTACTAGCGGGGGCTCCTACAATGAGCAGTTCTTC. Translation: CASSHPGTSGGSYNEQFF.

The chain joins TRBV6-5 to TRBJ1-3; D gene unclear. Trimming cost V 8 bases and J 2 bases, with 13 bases left between them. The CDR3 covers 14 residues. CDR1 and CDR2 from the germline V gene are MNHEY and SVGAGI. The CDR3 DNA reads as TGTGCCAGCTTTAACCGGGGAACTGGAAACACCATATATTTT. Translating gives CASFNRGTGNTIYF.

The genes are TRBV30 and TRBJ1-4, with unresolved D. Germline V CDR1 and CDR2: GTSNPN, SVGIG (reference sequence). This CDR3 has 12 residues. V lost 3 bases and J 7 bases, leaving 9 bases between the germline ends. The CDR3 DNA follows: TGTGCCTGGAGAGAGACGGTTGAAAAACTGTTTTTT. It yields the protein CAWRETVEKLFF.

The CDR3: CSVAGQLNQPQHF. The CDR3 DNA sequence: TGCAGCGTCGCGGGACAGCTAAATCAGCCCCAGCATTTT. J is TRBJ1-5 and V is TRBV29-1; 7 bases fit TRBD1. The CDR3 is 13 residues long. J lost 4 bases, V lost 6 bases, and 6 bases had no gene match. Per the germline V gene, CDR1 is SQVTM and CDR2 is ANQGSEA.

Comment on this clone: The identical CDR3 is also encoded by other nucleotide sequences in the sample. The gene calls are TRBV7-9 and TRBJ2-1; unclear D gene. The CDR3 runs 14 residues. V lost 0 bases, J lost 1 base, and 4 bases lay in between. Germline assignment: CDR1 SEHNR and CDR2 FQNEAQ (reference sequence). Here the CDR3 DNA reads TGTGCCAGCAGCTTAGCGGGGTCCTACAATGAGCAGTTCTTC. Residues: CASSLAGSYNEQFF.

The chain carries TRBV5-4 and TRBJ2-2, with 10 nucleotides matching TRBD1. There are 16 residues in the CDR3. From germline, CDR1 is SGHNT and CDR2 YYREEE (reference sequence). Germline trimming cut 4 bases from V and 5 bases from J; bases unmatched to any gene: 8. The CDR3 coding sequence is TGTGCCAGCAGCCTCCCGGGACAGGGGAGAACCGGGGAGCTGTTTTTT. It encodes CASSLPGQGRTGELFF.

This chain joins TRBV5-1 and TRBJ1-2, with 7 nucleotides matching TRBD1. Germline-derived CDR1 and CDR2 are SGHRS and YFSETQ. CDR3 length equals 15 residues. V lost 2 bases to trimming and J lost 5 bases; unmatched junction nucleotides: 9. CDR3: CASSLIPGQSYGYTF. Written as DNA, the CDR3 is TGCGCCAGCAGCTTAATCCCGGGACAGTCTTATGGCTACACCTTC.

The V call is TRBV5-4, the J call TRBJ2-1; 11 bases agree with TRBD1. Germline V CDR1 and CDR2: SGHNT, YYREEE (reference sequence). The CDR3 runs 15 residues. V lost 4 bases, J lost 2 bases, and 2 bases stayed unmatched. This CDR3 reads CASSGGQGAYNEQFF. The CDR3 nucleotides read TGTGCCAGCAGCGGGGGACAGGGGGCCTACAATGAGCAGTTCTTC.

The chain carries TRBV7-9 and TRBJ1-2, with no clear D. V was cut by 0 bases and J by 5 bases, with 7 bases left in between. Germline V lookup: CDR1 SEHNR, CDR2 FQNEAQ (reference sequence). This CDR3 is built from 13 residues. Here the CDR3 reads CASSLASVYGYTF. CDR3 DNA: TGTGCCAGCAGCTTAGCCTCGGTTTATGGCTACACCTTC.

This chain links TRBV5-1 with TRBJ1-1; tentatively, D is TRBD1 (5 bases). The CDR3 length is 13 residues. Per germline, CDR1 SGHRS and CDR2 YFSETQ. V was pared by 7 bases and J by 1 base, with 11 bases between. The chain's CDR3 is CASRDGRNTEAFF. In DNA, the CDR3 is TGCGCCAGCCGGGACGGCAGGAACACTGAAGCTTTCTTT.

V and J are TRBV6-6 and TRBJ1-2; possible D gene TRBD1, 5 bases. The CDR3 is 12 residues long. Germline V CDR1 and CDR2: MNHNY, SVGAGI (reference sequence). Trimming pared 6 bases from V and 1 base from J, leaving 6 bases between. CDR3 nucleotides: TGTGCCAGCAGGGGGGGTAACTATGGCTACACCTTC. Translation gives CASRGGNYGYTF.

The chain couples TRBV5-1 to TRBJ2-1; D remains ambiguous. Germline assignment: CDR1 SGHRS and CDR2 YFSETQ. This CDR3 is 14 amino acids long. With 0 bases removed from V and 6 bases from J, the gap between germline ends came to 10 bases. In DNA, the CDR3 is TGCGCCAGCAGCTTGGAGGACCAGCCCAATGAGCAGTTCTTC. It yields the protein CASSLEDQPNEQFF.

The sample holds one count of this clone. CDR3 nucleotide sequence: TGTGCCAGCAGCCCGCTAGGACGGCATAATTCACCCCTCCACTTT. This translates into CASSPLGRHNSPLHF. The chain joins TRBV11-2 to TRBJ1-6, with D unresolved. V was trimmed by 5 bases and J by 5 bases, leaving 13 bases between them. The V gene's germline CDR1 is SGHAT and CDR2 FQNNGV. The CDR3 extends over 15 amino acids.

This clone has only a few counts. The V and J genes are TRBV5-6 and TRBJ1-2; the D is unclear. The V gene lost 0 bases and the J gene lost 7 bases, with 16 bases spanning the gap. The CDR3 totals 15 residues. Germline CDR1 reads SGHDT; CDR2 reads YYEEEE. The CDR3 region is CASSLDSGDTGGYTF. The CDR3 DNA follows: TGTGCCAGCAGCTTGGATAGTGGGGATACGGGTGGCTACACCTTC.

The chain has TRBV19 and TRBJ1-5, with D unclear. This CDR3 has 15 amino acids. Germline V lookup: CDR1 LNHDA, CDR2 SQIVND (reference sequence). Deletions cut 4 bases from V and 1 base from J, with 11 bases between. The CDR3 DNA is TGTGCCAGTAGTACGGCCAGCCTAAGCAATCAGCCCCAGCATTTT. Protein: CASSTASLSNQPQHF.

The chain carries TRBV15 and TRBJ1-3, with a tentative D call TRBD1 (5 bases). Per the germline V gene, CDR1 is LNHNV and CDR2 is YYDKDF (reference sequence). The CDR3 totals 12 residues. V was cut by 9 bases and J by 2 bases, with 8 bases left in between. CDR3 sequence (DNA): TGTGCCACAAGGGGCCCTGGAAACACCATATATTTT. Protein sequence: CATRGPGNTIYF.

The chain employs TRBV5-1 and TRBJ2-1; 9 bases line up with TRBD1. Germline V gene lookup returns CDR1 SGHRS and CDR2 YFSETQ. This CDR3 has 15 amino acids. After removal of 4 bases from V and 9 bases from J, the junction contained 11 bases not matched to a gene. The CDR3 loop reads CASSPLDRGLGEQFF. The CDR3 nucleotides read TGCGCCAGCAGCCCACTAGACAGGGGGTTGGGTGAGCAGTTCTTC. The variable domain in full, with the rest retrieved from reference TRBV5-1 and TRBJ2-1, is KAGVTQTPRYLIKTRGQQVTLSCSPISGHRSVSWYQQTPGQGLQFLFEYFSETQRNKGNFPGRFSGRQFSNSRSEMNVSTLELGDSALYLCASSPLDRGLGEQFFGPGTRLTVL.

The V call is TRBV7-9, the J call TRBJ2-7; TRBD1 matches 9 bases. The trim removed 5 bases at V and 3 bases at J, leaving 8 bases unmatched. Germline values: CDR1 SEHNR, CDR2 FQNEAQ (reference sequence). The CDR3 has 15 amino acids. This chain's CDR3 is CASSPSGTGFYEQYF. CDR3 in DNA: TGTGCCAGCAGCCCTTCCGGGACAGGGTTCTACGAGCAGTACTTC.

The chain's CDR3 is CAISEGGGVETQYF. Written as DNA, the CDR3 is TGTGCCATCAGTGAGGGCGGGGGGGTAGAGACCCAGTACTTC. The chain is built from TRBV10-3 and TRBJ2-5, with 9 bases fitting TRBD2. The CDR3 spans 14 residues. The trim removed 2 bases at V and 4 bases at J, leaving 2 bases unmatched. Germline CDR1 and CDR2: ENHRY and SYGVKD.

This sequence joins TRBV7-3 and TRBJ2-1, with TRBD1 matching over 7 bases. The J segment lost 12 bases and the V segment lost 5 bases, leaving 7 bases of the junction unmatched. CDR1 and CDR2 from the germline V gene are SGHTA and FQGTGA. The CDR3 contains 12 residues. DNA for the CDR3: TGTGCCAGCAGCCGGGACAGTGGCCGGCAGTTCTTC. As protein: CASSRDSGRQFF.

The gene calls are TRBV5-1 and TRBJ1-4; TRBD1 is a possible D gene (6 bases). The CDR3 loop spans 15 amino acids. Trimming shortened V by 1 base and J by 8 bases, and 15 bases separated the two germline ends. Germline values: CDR1 SGHRS, CDR2 YFSETQ. The CDR3 nucleotides are TGCGCCAGCAGCTTGACTACAGGGTCAGGAGAAAAACTGTTTTTT. This gives the protein CASSLTTGSGEKLFF.

V gene TRBV9 combines with J gene TRBJ1-1; the match to TRBD1 covers 7 bases. The V gene end was trimmed by 0 bases and the J gene end by 7 bases; junction bases not matched to a gene: 9. Germline loops: CDR1 SGDLS, CDR2 YYNGEE. This CDR3 contains 15 residues. CDR3 loop: CASSVANVQGLEAFF. Written as DNA, the CDR3 is TGTGCCAGCAGCGTAGCTAACGTACAGGGGCTTGAAGCTTTCTTT.

The gene calls are TRBV19 and TRBJ1-1; unclear D gene. The ends were cut back, 3 bases at V and 0 bases at J, with 11 bases in the middle. The V gene's germline CDR1 is LNHDA and CDR2 SQIVND (reference sequence). There are 15 residues in the CDR3. The CDR3 is CASSIRRQMNTEAFF. The CDR3 nucleotides read TGTGCCAGTAGTATCAGGCGGCAGATGAACACTGAAGCTTTCTTT.